This TCR beta chain is drawn from a study of blood T cells in healthy people across ages. Study overall: Template switching recovered approximately one barcoded beta molecule for every two T cells.

A word on this clonotype: What it binds is unknown.

Investigators took about 10 milliliters of peripheral blood from every donor. Notes on the study in general: A strong correlation between TCR beta diversity and naive T cell percentage was seen.

The length of the CDR3 is 19 residues. Looked up from germline, CDR1 is LGHDT and CDR2 is YNNKEL (reference sequence). V dropped 4 bases and J dropped 1 base, with 24 bases sitting between them. PCR was performed a second time for about 6 to 12 cycles using a sample-barcoded 5' primer and a J-beta primer mix. A template-switch adaptor containing 12 random nucleotides labeled each cDNA molecule. TCRdb reprocessed the 5' RACE reads via MiXCR and lists one record per CDR3 protein. The sample includes almost 800,000 distinct CDR3 sequences, roughly 50% of them seen just once. Sequencing was carried out using blood. V is TRBV3-1 and J is TRBJ2-3; D uncertain. This clonotype was obtained from a man aged 25 to 40 in good health. In DNA form, the CDR3 reads TGTGCCAGCAGCCGATCAAGGGTCGCGTCCCCCCCAGGCACAGATACGCAGTATTTT. Its translation: CASSRSRVASPPGTDTQYF.